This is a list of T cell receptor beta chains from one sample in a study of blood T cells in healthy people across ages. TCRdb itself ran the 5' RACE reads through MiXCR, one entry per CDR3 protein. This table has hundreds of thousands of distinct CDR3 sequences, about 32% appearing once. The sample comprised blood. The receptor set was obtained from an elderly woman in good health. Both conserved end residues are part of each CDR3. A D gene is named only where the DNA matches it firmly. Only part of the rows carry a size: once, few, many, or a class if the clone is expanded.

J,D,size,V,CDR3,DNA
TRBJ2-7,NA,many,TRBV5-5,CASSLEGNEQYF,TGTGCCAGCAGCTTGGAAGGGAACGAGCAGTACTTC
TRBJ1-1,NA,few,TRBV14,CASSRGGLNTEAFF,TGTGCCAGCAGTCGCGGGGGGCTAAACACTGAAGCTTTCTTT
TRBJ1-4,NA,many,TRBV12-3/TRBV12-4,CASSSGTYNEKLFF,TGTGCCAGCAGTTCCGGGACCTATAATGAAAAACTGTTTTTT
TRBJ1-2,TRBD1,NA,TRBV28,CASRGTGRGYTF,TGTGCCAGCAGGGGGACAGGTCGTGGCTACACCTTC
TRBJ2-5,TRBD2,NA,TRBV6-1,CASSPGTSGRAGQETQYF,TGTGCCAGCAGCCCCGGGACTAGCGGGAGGGCTGGCCAAGAGACCCAGTACTTC
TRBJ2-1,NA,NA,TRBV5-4,CASSLKIGSEQFF,TGTGCCAGCAGCTTGAAGATAGGGAGTGAGCAGTTCTTC
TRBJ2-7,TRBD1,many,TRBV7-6,CASSHLVGQGELHEQYF,TGTGCCAGCAGCCACTTGGTTGGACAGGGTGAACTCCACGAGCAGTACTTC
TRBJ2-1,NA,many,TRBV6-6,CASSVNHNEQFF,TGTGCCAGCAGTGTTAACCACAATGAGCAGTTCTTC
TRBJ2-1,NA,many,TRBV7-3,CASSPTTGAPNEQFF,TGTGCCAGCAGCCCTACAACGGGGGCGCCTAATGAGCAGTTCTTC
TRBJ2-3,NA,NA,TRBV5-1,CASSLGTDSTDTQYF,TGCGCCAGCAGCTTAGGGACGGACAGCACAGATACGCAGTATTTT
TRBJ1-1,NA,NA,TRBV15,CATSRDPGQNTEAFF,TGTGCCACCAGCAGAGACCCGGGGCAGAACACTGAAGCTTTCTTT
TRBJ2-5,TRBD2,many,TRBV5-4,CASSLGVSGGSQETQYF,TGTGCCAGCAGCTTGGGTGTAAGCGGGGGCTCGCAAGAGACCCAGTACTTC
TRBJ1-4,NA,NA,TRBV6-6,CASSGDWTNEKLFF,TGTGCCAGCAGTGGTGATTGGACTAATGAAAAACTGTTTTTT
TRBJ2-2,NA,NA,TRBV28,CASRHQGSLLGTGELFF,TGTGCCAGCAGACACCAGGGGTCCCTCCTGGGTACCGGGGAGCTGTTTTTT
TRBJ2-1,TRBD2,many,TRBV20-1,CSASVTSGGINEQFF,TGCAGTGCTAGTGTAACTAGCGGGGGAATCAATGAGCAGTTCTTC
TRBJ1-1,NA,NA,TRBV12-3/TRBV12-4,CASSFRRAGTEAFF,TGTGCCAGCAGTTTCCGTAGGGCGGGCACTGAAGCTTTCTTT
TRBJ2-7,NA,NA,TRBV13,CASSPVGNSYEQYF,TGTGCCAGCAGCCCCGTTGGCAACTCCTACGAGCAGTACTTC
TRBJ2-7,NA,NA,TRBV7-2,CASSSTPGLSYEQYF,TGTGCCAGCAGCTCAACCCCGGGACTGTCCTACGAGCAGTACTTC
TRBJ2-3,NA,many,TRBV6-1,CASNQADTQYF,TGTGCCAGCAACCAGGCAGATACGCAGTATTTT
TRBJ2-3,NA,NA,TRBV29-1,CSVYGSSTDTQYF,TGCAGCGTATACGGATCTAGCACAGATACGCAGTATTTT
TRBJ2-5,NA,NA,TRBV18,CVSSPPSRETQYF,TGTGTCAGCTCACCACCATCCCGAGAGACCCAGTACTTC
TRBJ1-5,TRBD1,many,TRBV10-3,CAISESRAGGGPQHF,TGTGCCATCAGTGAGTCGCGGGCAGGGGGGGGGCCCCAGCATTTT
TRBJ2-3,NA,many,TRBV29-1,CSVELADTQYF,TGCAGCGTTGAACTGGCAGATACGCAGTATTTT
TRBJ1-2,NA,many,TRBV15,CATSSLRNYGYTF,TGTGCCACCAGCAGCCTGCGGAACTATGGCTACACCTTC
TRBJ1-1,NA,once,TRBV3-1,CASRPGGQNTEAFF,TGTGCCAGCAGACCCGGGGGGCAGAACACTGAAGCTTTCTTT
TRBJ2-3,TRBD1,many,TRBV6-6,CASSYDRAGDTQYF,TGTGCCAGCAGTTACGACAGGGCTGGAGATACGCAGTATTTT
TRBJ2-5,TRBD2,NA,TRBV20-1,CSARDGGLAGDQETQYF,TGCAGTGCTAGAGATGGGGGACTAGCGGGAGATCAAGAGACCCAGTACTTC
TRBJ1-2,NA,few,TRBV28,CASTTGARGGGGYTF,TGTGCCAGCACCACCGGGGCCAGGGGAGGGGGTGGCTACACCTTC
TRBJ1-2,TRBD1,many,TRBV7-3,CASSQRQGYGYTF,TGTGCCAGCAGCCAACGACAGGGCTATGGCTACACCTTC
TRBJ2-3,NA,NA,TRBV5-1,CASSLVLSASTDTQYF,TGCGCCAGCAGCTTGGTGTTGTCGGCTAGCACAGATACGCAGTATTTT
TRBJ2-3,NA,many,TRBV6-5,CASSVHGDTQYF,TGTGCCAGCAGTGTCCACGGAGATACGCAGTATTTT
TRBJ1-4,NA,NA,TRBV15,CATSRADRSSEKLFF,TGTGCCACCAGCAGAGCGGACCGGAGTTCAGAAAAACTGTTTTTT
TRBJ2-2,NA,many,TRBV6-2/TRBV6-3,CASSYSGGRVNTGELFF,TGTGCCAGCAGTTACTCGGGAGGAAGGGTGAACACCGGGGAGCTGTTTTTT